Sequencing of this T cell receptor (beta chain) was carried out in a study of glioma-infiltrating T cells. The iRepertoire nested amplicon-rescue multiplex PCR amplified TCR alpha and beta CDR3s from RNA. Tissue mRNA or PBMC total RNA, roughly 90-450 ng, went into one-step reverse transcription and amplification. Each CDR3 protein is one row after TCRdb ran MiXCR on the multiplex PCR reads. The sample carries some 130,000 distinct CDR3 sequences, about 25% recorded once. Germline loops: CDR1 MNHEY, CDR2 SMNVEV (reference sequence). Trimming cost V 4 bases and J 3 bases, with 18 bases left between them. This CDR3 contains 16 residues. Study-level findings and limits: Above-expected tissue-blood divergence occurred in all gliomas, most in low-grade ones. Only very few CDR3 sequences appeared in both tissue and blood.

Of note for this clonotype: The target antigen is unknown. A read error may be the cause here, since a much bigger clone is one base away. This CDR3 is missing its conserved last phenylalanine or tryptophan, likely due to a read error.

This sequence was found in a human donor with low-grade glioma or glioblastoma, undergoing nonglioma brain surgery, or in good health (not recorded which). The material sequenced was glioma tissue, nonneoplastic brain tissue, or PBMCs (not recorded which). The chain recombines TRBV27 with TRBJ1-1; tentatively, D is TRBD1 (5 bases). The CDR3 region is CASSSARFGGDTEAFL. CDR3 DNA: TGTGCCAGCAGTTCCGCTAGGTTCGGGGGGGACACTGAAGCTTTCTTA.